Each of the 15 T cell receptor beta chains below was sequenced from the same sample in a study of T-cell memory formation after mild COVID-19. TCRdb re-called the 5' RACE reads with MiXCR, one entry per CDR3 protein. The sample records around 130,000 distinct CDR3 sequences, about 14% being singletons. Sequencing used PBMCs or a T cell subset sorted from them (not recorded which). The receptor set was obtained from an adult woman who had mild COVID-19 (a few samples of this study predate the infection). Cell type and time point are not known.

The V call is TRBV4-3, the J call TRBJ1-2; D possibly corresponds to TRBD1 (5 bases). The CDR3 has 17 amino acids. V shed 9 bases and J shed 6 bases, with 29 bases lying between them. Germline V gene lookup returns CDR1 LGHNA and CDR2 YSLEER. This CDR3 is CASSEGPASSGLNGYTF. The CDR3 DNA reads as TGCGCCAGTTCGGAGGGACCGGCCTCAAGCGGTCTCAATGGCTACACCTTC.

In its sample, this clonotype was seen a few times. J is TRBJ2-7 and V is TRBV27, with TRBD2 identical over 8 bases. This CDR3 is 13 amino acids long. Germline CDR1 MNHEY, CDR2 SMNVEV (reference sequence). Unmatched junction bases numbered 5, after V lost 6 bases and J lost 4 bases. CDR3 in amino acids: CASSLGLVYEQYF. The CDR3 DNA reads TGTGCCAGCAGCTTGGGACTAGTATACGAGCAGTACTTC.

This clonotype has just a few counts. The CDR3 DNA reads TGTGCCAGCAGTTTTCCAGGGGGACGGCTAGCGGGCTTCCAAGAGACCCAGTACTTC. As protein: CASSFPGGRLAGFQETQYF. The rearrangement uses TRBV12-3 or TRBV12-4 and TRBJ2-5; D possibly corresponds to TRBD2 (8 bases). The V end lost 3 bases, the J end lost 1 base, and 24 bases lay between the germline ends. The CDR3 loop spans 19 amino acids.

The chain recombines TRBV9 with TRBJ2-7, with 8 nucleotides matching TRBD1. The CDR3 totals 15 residues. The V segment lost 7 bases and the J segment 5 bases; nucleotides outside the gene matches: 14. Germline V gene data show CDR1 as SGDLS and CDR2 as YYNGEE. The CDR3, as DNA: TGTGCCAGCGGCGCGGCAGGGGGCGCGGAAAACGAGCAGTACTTC. Residues: CASGAAGGAENEQYF.

J is TRBJ2-7 and V is TRBV6-1, with 10 bases aligning to TRBD2. This CDR3 is 15 amino acids long. The junction had 7 bases not matched to a gene; V was cut back by 6 bases and J by 2 bases. The germline V gene has CDR1 MNHNS and CDR2 SASEGT. CDR3 coding DNA: TGTGCCAGCAGCTATTCTAGCGGGGGTACCTACGAGCAGTACTTC. This codes for CASSYSSGGTYEQYF.

The gene calls are TRBV6-1 and TRBJ2-6; D call uncertain. V lost 3 bases and J lost 3, with 6 bases in between. CDR3 size: 14 residues. The V gene's germline CDR1 is MNHNS and CDR2 SASEGT. The DNA of the CDR3 is TGTGCCAGCAGTGATCTAAGTGGGGCCAACGTCCTGACTTTC. Translation gives CASSDLSGANVLTF.

V is TRBV5-1 and J is TRBJ2-7; 9 bases match TRBD1. With 4 bases clipped from V and 1 base from J, the junction kept 6 bases outside the gene matches. This CDR3 is built from 15 residues. Per the germline V gene, CDR1 is SGHRS and CDR2 is YFSETQ. The CDR3 nucleotides read TGCGCCAGCAGCCCAGGCGGGACAGGGTCCTACGAGCAGTACTTC. Protein product: CASSPGGTGSYEQYF. The full variable domain, its missing parts supplied by reference TRBV5-1 and TRBJ2-7, is KAGVTQTPRYLIKTRGQQVTLSCSPISGHRSVSWYQQTPGQGLQFLFEYFSETQRNKGNFPGRFSGRQFSNSRSEMNVSTLELGDSALYLCASSPGGTGSYEQYFGPGTRLTVT.

J is TRBJ2-7 and V is TRBV7-3; the match to TRBD2 covers 13 bases. The CDR3 extends over 16 amino acids. In germline, CDR1 is SGHTA, CDR2 FQGTGA. The V segment lost 5 bases and the J segment 3 bases; nucleotides outside the gene matches: 7. In DNA form, the CDR3 reads TGTGCCAGCAGCCCCGGACTAGCGGGAGTCGACTACGAGCAGTACTTC. Translating it yields CASSPGLAGVDYEQYF.

Only a few counts were recorded for this clonotype. The V call is TRBV5-6, the J call TRBJ1-2, with a tentative D call TRBD1 (6 bases). Germline V gene lookup returns CDR1 SGHDT and CDR2 YYEEEE. This CDR3 region has 16 residues. Trimming took 4 bases from V and 1 from J, leaving 17 bases between them. CDR3 sequence reads: CASSEPGVENNYGYTF. CDR3 nucleotides: TGTGCCAGCAGCGAACCAGGGGTGGAGAATAACTATGGCTACACCTTC. Supplemented by reference TRBV5-6 and TRBJ1-2, the full variable domain reads DAGVTQSPTHLIKTRGQQVTLRCSPKSGHDTVSWYQQALGQGPQFIFQYYEEEERQRGNFPDRFSGHQFPNYSSELNVNALLLGDSALYLCASSEPGVENNYGYTFGSGTRLTVV.

The table lists this clonotype with many counts. This chain connects TRBV12-3 or TRBV12-4 to TRBJ2-1, with D uncertain. The CDR3 is made up of 11 amino acids. Trimming cost V 6 bases and J 0 bases, with 0 bases left between them. In DNA, the CDR3 is TGTGCCAGCAGCTCCTACAATGAGCAGTTCTTC. This encodes CASSSYNEQFF.

CDR3 nucleotides: TGCAGTGCTAGACCATCACGGCCAGCGGGAGCGAATGAGCAGTTCTTC. Translated, it gives CSARPSRPAGANEQFF. The V and J genes are TRBV20-1 and TRBJ2-1, with 8 bases that match TRBD2. This CDR3 contains 16 residues. Trimming cost V 2 bases and J 7 bases; bases outside gene matches: 13. CDR1 and CDR2 (germline): DFQATT, SNEGSKA (reference sequence).

This clonotype has only a few counts. CDR3 region: CASSEMLEVVEQYF. CDR3 sequence (DNA): TGTGCCAGCAGTGAAATGCTAGAAGTAGTCGAGCAGTACTTC. The gene calls are TRBV6-1 and TRBJ2-7; D unclear. This CDR3 comprises 14 residues. With 2 bases removed from V and 6 bases from J, the gap between germline ends came to 14 bases. In germline, CDR1 is MNHNS, CDR2 SASEGT.

The rearrangement joins TRBV19 to TRBJ2-7; TRBD2 is a possible D gene (6 bases). The CDR3 has 14 residues. Per germline, CDR1 LNHDA and CDR2 SQIVND (reference sequence). The V end lost 4 bases, the J end lost 3 bases, and 13 bases lay between the germline ends. The CDR3 DNA reads as TGTGCCAGTAGTACGGGACTTTTCGACTACGAGCAGTACTTC. As protein: CASSTGLFDYEQYF.

This clonotype is a singleton in its sample. This chain joins TRBV24-1 and TRBJ2-7; the D gene is possibly TRBD2 (6 bases). The CDR3 has 13 residues. Trimming shortened V by 7 bases and J by 4 bases, and 13 bases separated the two germline ends. From germline, CDR1 is KGHDR and CDR2 SFDVKD. CDR3 nucleotide sequence: TGTGCCACCAGCGTCTCGGAGGGGTACGAGCAGTACTTC. Translated, it gives CATSVSEGYEQYF.

The chain uses TRBV9 and TRBJ2-5, with D tentatively TRBD2 (5 bases). Germline CDR1 reads SGDLS; CDR2 reads YYNGEE. CDR3 length: 15 residues. V was shortened by 3 bases and J by 2 bases, with 14 bases between the two germline ends. CDR3 protein: CASSAPAGSQETQYF. The CDR3 DNA follows: TGTGCCAGCAGCGCCCCCGCGGGCTCTCAAGAGACCCAGTACTTC.